Only a few counts were recorded for the clone carrying this TCR beta chain. These data are taken from a study of patients and donors after allogeneic stem cell transplantation. Using its own MiXCR run on the RT-PCR reads, TCRdb lists one record per CDR3 protein. The table records 70,000 to 85,000 distinct CDR3 sequences, approximately 25% of them present only once. Unmatched junction bases numbered 5, after V lost 7 bases and J lost 5 bases. The CDR3 is made up of 13 amino acids. Germline V gene sequence: CDR1 MGHDK, CDR2 SYGVNS. Sequencing was done on a sample of blood, either unsorted or a sorted T cell fraction (not recorded which). The source is a human donor who was either an allogeneic HSCT recipient or a stem cell or donor lymphocyte infusion donor (not recorded which). It is not recorded whose cells these are; they may come from a transplant donor. The chain employs TRBV25-1 and TRBJ1-1; 9 bases align to TRBD1. CDR3 DNA: TGTGCCAGCATAGGGACAGGGAGGACTGAAGCTTTCTTT. Encoded protein: CASIGTGRTEAFF.